This record looks at one TCR beta chain sequence and its context. Its specificity is not known. CDR1 is SGHRS, CDR2 YFSETQ, per germline. This CDR3 spans 15 amino acids. Germline trimming cut 0 bases from V and 3 bases from J; bases unmatched to any gene: 3. This entry is derived from a study of shared clonotypes between healthy human individuals. Study results and caveats: Only blood was sampled, and tissue TCR repertoires likely differ from blood ones. Naive subsets tended to show greater estimated richness than memory subsets.

Measured with immunoSEQ multiplex PCR; TCRdb has only the in-frame clones, and not every one. This table has approximately 1.5 million clones, approximately 98% appearing once. Sequenced sample: naive CD4+ T cells sorted from blood. The subset here: CD45RA+ positively selected. The sequence derives from a man younger than 45 in good health. The chain recombines TRBV5-1 with TRBJ2-7; 10 positions match TRBD2. This chain's CDR3 is CASSLGTSGGYEQYF. The DNA for the CDR3 is TGCGCCAGCAGCTTGGGGACTAGCGGAGGCTACGAGCAGTACTTC. The full variable domain, completed using reference TRBV5-1 and TRBJ2-7, is KAGVTQTPRYLIKTRGQQVTLSCSPISGHRSVSWYQQTPGQGLQFLFEYFSETQRNKGNFPGRFSGRQFSNSRSEMNVSTLELGDSALYLCASSLGTSGGYEQYFGPGTRLTVT.